This T cell receptor beta chain was sequenced in a study of OX40 agonist ivuxolimab in advanced cancers. Sampling times: baseline, cycle 4 day 1, cycle 7 day 1. Profiled with immunoSEQ multiplex PCR; TCRdb holds only in-frame clones, not every one. The sample holds tens of thousands of clones, roughly 79% seen once. The CDR3 spans 14 residues. Trimming cost V 0 bases and J 8 bases, with 14 bases left between them. Germline CDR1 reads LGHNA; CDR2 reads YSLEER. The chain is built from TRBV4-3 and TRBJ2-7; no definite D call. This sequence was found in an adult with an advanced solid tumor such as melanoma, head and neck, liver or kidney cancer. Here the sequenced sample was CD4+ or CD8+ T cells sorted from blood, taken in a trial of the OX40 agonist ivuxolimab. CDR3 sequence (DNA): TGCGCCAGCAGCCAAGATGAAGCCCTCAACAAGCAGTACTTC. Protein: CASSQDEALNKQYF.